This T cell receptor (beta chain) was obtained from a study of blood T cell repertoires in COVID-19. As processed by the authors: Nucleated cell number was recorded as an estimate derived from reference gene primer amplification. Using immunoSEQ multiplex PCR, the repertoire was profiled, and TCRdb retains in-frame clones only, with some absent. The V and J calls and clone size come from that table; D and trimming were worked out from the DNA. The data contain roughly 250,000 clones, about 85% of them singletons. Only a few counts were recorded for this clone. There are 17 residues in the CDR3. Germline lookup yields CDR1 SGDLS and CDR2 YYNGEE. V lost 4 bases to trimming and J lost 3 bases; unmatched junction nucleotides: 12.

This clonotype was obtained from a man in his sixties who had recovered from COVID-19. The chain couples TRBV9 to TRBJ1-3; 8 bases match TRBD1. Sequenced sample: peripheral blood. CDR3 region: CASSSRQGWSRGNTIYF. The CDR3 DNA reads TGTGCCAGCAGCTCCAGACAGGGGTGGTCTCGTGGAAACACCATATATTTT.